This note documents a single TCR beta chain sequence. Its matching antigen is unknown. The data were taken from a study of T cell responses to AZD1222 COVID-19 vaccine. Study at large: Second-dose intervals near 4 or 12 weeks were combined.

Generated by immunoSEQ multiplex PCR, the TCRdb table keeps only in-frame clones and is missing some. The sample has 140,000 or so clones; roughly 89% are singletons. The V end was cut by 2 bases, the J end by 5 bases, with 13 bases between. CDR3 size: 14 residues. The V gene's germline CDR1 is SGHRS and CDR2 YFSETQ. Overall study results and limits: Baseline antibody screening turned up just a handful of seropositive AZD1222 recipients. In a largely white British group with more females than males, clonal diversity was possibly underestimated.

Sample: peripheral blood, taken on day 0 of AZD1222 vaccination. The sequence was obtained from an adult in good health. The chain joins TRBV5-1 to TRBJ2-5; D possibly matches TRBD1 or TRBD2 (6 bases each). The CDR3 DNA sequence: TGCGCCAGCAGCTTCGGGGGCGGTAGGGAGACCCAGTACTTC. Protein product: CASSFGGGRETQYF.